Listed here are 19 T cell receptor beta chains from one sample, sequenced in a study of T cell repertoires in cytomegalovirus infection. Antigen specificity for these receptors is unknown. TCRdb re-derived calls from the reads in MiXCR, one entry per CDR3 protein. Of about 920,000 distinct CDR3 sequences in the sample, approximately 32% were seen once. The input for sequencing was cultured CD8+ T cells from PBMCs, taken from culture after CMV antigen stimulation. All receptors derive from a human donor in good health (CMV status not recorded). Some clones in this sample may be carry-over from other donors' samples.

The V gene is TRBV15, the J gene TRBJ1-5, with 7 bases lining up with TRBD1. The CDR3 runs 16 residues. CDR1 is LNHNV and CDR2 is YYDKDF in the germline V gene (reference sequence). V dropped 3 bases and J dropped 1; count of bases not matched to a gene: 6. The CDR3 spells CATSSSGTASNQPQHF. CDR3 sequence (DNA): TGTGCCACCAGCAGCTCCGGGACAGCGAGCAATCAGCCCCAGCATTTT.

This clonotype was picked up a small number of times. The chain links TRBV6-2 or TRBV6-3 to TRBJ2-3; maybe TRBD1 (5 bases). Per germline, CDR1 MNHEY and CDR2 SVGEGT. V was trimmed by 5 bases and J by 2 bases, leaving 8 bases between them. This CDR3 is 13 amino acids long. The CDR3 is CASSAGITDTQYF. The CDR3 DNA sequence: TGTGCCAGCAGTGCAGGGATCACAGATACGCAGTATTTT.

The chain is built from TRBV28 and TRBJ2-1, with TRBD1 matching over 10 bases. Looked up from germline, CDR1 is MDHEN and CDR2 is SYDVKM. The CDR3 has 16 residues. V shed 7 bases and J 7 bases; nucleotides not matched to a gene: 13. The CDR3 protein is CASTLTGTGAANEQFF. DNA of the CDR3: TGTGCCAGCACCCTAACCGGGACAGGGGCGGCTAATGAGCAGTTCTTC.

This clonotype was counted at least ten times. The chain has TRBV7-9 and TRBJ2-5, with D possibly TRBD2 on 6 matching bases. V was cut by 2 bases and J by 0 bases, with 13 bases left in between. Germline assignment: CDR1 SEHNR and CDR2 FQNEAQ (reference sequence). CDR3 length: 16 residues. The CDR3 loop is CASSLLGGTYQETQYF. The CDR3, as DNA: TGTGCCAGCAGCTTATTAGGCGGGACGTACCAAGAGACCCAGTACTTC.

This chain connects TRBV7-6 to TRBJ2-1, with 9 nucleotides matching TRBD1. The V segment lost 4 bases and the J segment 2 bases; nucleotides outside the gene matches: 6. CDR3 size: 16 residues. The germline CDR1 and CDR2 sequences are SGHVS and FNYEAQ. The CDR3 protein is CASSSGTGSTYNEQFF. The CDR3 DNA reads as TGTGCCAGCAGCTCCGGGACAGGGAGTACCTACAATGAGCAGTTCTTC.

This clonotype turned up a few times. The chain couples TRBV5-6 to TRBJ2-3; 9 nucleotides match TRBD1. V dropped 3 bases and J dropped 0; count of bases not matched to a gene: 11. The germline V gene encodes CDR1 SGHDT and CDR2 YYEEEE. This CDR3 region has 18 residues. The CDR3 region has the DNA TGTGCCAGCAGCTCCTCCGGGACAGGGCCCCGAAGCACAGATACGCAGTATTTT. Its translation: CASSSSGTGPRSTDTQYF.

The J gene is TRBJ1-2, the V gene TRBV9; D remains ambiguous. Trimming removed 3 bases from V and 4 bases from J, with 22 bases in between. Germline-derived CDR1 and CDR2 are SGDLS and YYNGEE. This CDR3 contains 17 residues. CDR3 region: CASSGYPTGNDFYGYTF. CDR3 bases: TGTGCCAGCAGCGGATACCCCACGGGAAACGATTTCTATGGCTACACCTTC.

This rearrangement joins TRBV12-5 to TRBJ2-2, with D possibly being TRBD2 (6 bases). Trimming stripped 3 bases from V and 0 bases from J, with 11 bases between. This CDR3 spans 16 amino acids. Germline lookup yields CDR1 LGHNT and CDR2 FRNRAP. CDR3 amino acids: CASGFILAANTGELFF. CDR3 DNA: TGTGCTAGTGGTTTCATACTAGCCGCGAACACCGGGGAGCTGTTTTTT.

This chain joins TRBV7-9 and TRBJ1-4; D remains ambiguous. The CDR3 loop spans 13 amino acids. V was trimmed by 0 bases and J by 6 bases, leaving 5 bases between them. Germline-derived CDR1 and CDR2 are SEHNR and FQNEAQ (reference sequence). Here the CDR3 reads CASSLAFDEKLFF. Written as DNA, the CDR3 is TGTGCCAGCAGCTTAGCGTTCGATGAAAAACTGTTTTTT.

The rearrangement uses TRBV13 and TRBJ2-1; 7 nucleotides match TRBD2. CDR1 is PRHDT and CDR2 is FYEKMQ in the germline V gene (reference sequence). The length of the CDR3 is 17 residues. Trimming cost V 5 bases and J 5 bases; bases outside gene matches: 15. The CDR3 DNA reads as TGTGCCAGCAGCCCCCTCTGGGAGGGATTGGGTAACAATGAGCAGTTCTTC. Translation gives CASSPLWEGLGNNEQFF.

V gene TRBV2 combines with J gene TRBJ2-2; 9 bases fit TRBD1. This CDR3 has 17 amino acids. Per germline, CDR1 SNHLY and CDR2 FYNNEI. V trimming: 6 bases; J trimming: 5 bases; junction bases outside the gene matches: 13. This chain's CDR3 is CASRESRDRDMTGELFF. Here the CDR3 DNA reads TGTGCCAGCAGGGAATCCCGGGACAGGGATATGACCGGGGAGCTGTTTTTT.

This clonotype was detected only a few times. The CDR3 nucleotides read TGCAGTGCTAGAGCGGGACAGGGTAATGAGCAGTTCTTC. This codes for CSARAGQGNEQFF. The chain recombines TRBV20-1 with TRBJ2-1; 9 nucleotides line up with TRBD1. The length of the CDR3 is 13 residues. In germline, CDR1 is DFQATT, CDR2 SNEGSKA (reference sequence). V lost 1 base to trimming and J lost 7 bases; unmatched junction nucleotides: 2.

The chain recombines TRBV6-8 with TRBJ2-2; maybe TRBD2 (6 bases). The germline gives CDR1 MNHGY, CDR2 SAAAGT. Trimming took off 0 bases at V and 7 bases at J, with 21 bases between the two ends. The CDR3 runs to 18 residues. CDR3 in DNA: TGTGCCAGCAGTTACTCGATCCTAGCGAACCTGGGGAGCGGGGAGCTGTTTTTT. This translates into CASSYSILANLGSGELFF.

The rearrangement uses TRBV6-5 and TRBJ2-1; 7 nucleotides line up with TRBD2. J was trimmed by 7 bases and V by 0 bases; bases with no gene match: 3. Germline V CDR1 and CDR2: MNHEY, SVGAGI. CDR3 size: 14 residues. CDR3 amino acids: CASSYSQGGNEQFF. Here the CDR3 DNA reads TGTGCCAGCAGTTACTCGCAGGGAGGGAATGAGCAGTTCTTC.

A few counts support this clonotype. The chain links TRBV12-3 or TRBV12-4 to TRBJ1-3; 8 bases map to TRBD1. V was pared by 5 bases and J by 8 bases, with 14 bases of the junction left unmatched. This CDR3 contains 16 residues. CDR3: CASSRTGYPTRDTIYF. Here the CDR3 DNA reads TGTGCCAGCAGTCGGACAGGGTATCCAACAAGGGACACCATATATTTT.

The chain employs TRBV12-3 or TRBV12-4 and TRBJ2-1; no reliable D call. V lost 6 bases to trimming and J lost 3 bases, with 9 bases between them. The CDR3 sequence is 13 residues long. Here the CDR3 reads CASSPQDYNEQFF. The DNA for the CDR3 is TGTGCCAGCAGCCCTCAGGACTACAATGAGCAGTTCTTC.

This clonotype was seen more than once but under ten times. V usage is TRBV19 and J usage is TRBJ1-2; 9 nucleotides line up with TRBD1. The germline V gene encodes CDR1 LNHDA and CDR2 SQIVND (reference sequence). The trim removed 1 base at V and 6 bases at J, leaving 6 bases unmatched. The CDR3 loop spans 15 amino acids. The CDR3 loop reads CASSIGWDRDNGYTF. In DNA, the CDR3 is TGTGCCAGTAGTATAGGATGGGACAGGGATAATGGCTACACCTTC.

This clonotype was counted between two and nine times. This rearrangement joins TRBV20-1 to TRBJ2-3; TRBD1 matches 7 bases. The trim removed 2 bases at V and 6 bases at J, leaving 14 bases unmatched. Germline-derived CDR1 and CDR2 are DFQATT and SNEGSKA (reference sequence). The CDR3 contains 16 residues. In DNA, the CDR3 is TGCAGTGCTAGACCTAGCCTGACAGGGCAGGTGGATACGCAGTATTTT. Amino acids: CSARPSLTGQVDTQYF.

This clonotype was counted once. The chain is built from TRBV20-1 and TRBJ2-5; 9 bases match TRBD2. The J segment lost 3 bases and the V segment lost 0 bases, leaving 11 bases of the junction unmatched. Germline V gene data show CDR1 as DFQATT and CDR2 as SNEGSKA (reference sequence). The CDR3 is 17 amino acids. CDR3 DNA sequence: TGCAGTGCTAGAGATCGTGGTGGTAGCGGGGGAAAAGAGACCCAGTACTTC. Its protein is CSARDRGGSGGKETQYF.